The present entry profiles one TCR beta chain with its context. The target antigen is unknown. The entry originates in a study of multiple sclerosis patients with progressive multifocal leukoencephalopathy. Findings of the study overall: Expanded clones at PML onset predated and persisted through natalizumab therapy. No common TRBV or TRBJ usage or pairing appeared at PML.

Repertoires were generated with immunoSEQ multiplex PCR, while TCRdb's copy carries only in-frame clones and drops some. The top ten clones hold around 12% of a sample with tens of thousands of clones, around 85% of them seen once. Specified time point: time of PML onset. All PML patients were female, and all patients had earlier interferon beta. This TCR came from a woman younger than 45 with progressive multifocal leukoencephalopathy. The specimen was PBMCs, collected from a patient treated with natalizumab.

CDR3 amino acids: CASSFQGDGTEAFF. The CDR3 nucleotides are TGTGCCAGCAGTTTCCAGGGGGATGGCACTGAAGCTTTCTTT. The rearrangement links TRBV27 to TRBJ1-1, with 7 bases lining up with TRBD1. The V and J ends lost 3 bases and 4 bases, in that order; junction bases with no gene match: 5. The germline gives CDR1 MNHEY, CDR2 SMNVEV (reference sequence). CDR3 length equals 14 residues.